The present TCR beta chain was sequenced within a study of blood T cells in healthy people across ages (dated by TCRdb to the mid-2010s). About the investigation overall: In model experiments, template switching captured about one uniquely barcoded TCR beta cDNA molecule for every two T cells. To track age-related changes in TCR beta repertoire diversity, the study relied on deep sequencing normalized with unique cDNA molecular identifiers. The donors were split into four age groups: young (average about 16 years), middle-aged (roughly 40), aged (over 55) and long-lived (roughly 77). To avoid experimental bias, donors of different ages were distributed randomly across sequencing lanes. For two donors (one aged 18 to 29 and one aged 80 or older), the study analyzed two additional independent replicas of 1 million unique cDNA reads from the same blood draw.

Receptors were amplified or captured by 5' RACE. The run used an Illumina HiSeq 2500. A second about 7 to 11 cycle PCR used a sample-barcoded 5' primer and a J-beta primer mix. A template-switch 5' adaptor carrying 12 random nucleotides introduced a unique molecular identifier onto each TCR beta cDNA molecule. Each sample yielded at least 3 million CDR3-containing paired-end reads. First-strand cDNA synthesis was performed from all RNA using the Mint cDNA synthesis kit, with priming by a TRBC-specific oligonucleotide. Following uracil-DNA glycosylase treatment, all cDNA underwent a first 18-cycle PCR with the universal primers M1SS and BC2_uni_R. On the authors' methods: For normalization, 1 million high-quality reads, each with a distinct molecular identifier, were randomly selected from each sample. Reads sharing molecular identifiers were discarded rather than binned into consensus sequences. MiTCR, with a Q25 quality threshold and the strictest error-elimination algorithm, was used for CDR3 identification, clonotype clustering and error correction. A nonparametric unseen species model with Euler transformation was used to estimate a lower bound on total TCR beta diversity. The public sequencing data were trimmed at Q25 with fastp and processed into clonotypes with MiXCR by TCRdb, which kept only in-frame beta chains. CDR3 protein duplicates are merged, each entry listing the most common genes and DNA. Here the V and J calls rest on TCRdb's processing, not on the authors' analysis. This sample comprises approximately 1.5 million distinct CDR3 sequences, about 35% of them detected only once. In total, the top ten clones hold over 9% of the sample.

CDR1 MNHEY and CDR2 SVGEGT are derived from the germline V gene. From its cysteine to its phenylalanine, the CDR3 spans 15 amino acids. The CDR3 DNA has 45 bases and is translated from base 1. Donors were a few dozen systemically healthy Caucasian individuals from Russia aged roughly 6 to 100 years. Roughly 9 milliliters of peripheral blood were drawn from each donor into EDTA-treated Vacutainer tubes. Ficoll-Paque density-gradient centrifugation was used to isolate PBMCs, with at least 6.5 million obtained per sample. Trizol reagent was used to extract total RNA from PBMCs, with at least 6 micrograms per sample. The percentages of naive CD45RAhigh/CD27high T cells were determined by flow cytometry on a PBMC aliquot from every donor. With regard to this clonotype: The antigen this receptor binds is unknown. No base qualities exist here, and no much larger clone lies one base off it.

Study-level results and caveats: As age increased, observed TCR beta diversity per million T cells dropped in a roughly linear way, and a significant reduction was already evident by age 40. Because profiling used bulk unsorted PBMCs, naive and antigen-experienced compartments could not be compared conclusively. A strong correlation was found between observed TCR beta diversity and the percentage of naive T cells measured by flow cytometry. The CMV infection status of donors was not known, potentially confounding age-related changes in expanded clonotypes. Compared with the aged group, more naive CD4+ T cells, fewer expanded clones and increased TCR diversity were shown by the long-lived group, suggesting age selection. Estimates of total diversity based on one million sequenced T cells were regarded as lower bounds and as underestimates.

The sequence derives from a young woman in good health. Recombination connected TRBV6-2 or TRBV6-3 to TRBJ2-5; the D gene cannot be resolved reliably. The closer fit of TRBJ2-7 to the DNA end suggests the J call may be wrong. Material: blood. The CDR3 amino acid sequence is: CASSYSTVLGYEQYF. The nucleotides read TGTGCCAGCAGTTACTCCACAGTGTTAGGTTACGAGCAGTACTTC.